This entry features one T cell receptor (beta chain) sequence. These data are taken from a study of sequential checkpoint blockade in melanoma. For the study at large: Randomization was 1:1 between first-line nivolumab→ipilimumab and ipilimumab→nivolumab. Each arm's sequence ended with maintenance nivolumab.

Treatment specified: randomized to nivolumab then ipilimumab (arm A) or the reverse (arm B). DNA-damaging chemotherapy had not been given to any patient beforehand. PBMC sorting kept live CD3+CD8+ cells without CD19 or CD56. CDR1 is SGDLS and CDR2 is YYNGEE in the germline V gene. V lost 2 bases and J lost 4, with 9 bases in between. The CDR3 loop spans 13 amino acids. TCRdb's table, derived via immunoSEQ multiplex PCR, lists solely in-frame clones and lacks some. Of around 12,000 clones in the sample, under 80% were seen once. The sequence was collected from a human donor with melanoma. V gene TRBV9 combines with J gene TRBJ2-5; D is perhaps TRBD2 (6 bases). The material sequenced was CD8+ T cells sorted from blood (inferred from file names), taken from a patient given nivolumab and ipilimumab in sequence. The CDR3 sequence: CASSVGGRETQYF. The CDR3 DNA sequence: TGTGCCAGCAGCGTCGGAGGGAGAGAGACCCAGTACTTC.